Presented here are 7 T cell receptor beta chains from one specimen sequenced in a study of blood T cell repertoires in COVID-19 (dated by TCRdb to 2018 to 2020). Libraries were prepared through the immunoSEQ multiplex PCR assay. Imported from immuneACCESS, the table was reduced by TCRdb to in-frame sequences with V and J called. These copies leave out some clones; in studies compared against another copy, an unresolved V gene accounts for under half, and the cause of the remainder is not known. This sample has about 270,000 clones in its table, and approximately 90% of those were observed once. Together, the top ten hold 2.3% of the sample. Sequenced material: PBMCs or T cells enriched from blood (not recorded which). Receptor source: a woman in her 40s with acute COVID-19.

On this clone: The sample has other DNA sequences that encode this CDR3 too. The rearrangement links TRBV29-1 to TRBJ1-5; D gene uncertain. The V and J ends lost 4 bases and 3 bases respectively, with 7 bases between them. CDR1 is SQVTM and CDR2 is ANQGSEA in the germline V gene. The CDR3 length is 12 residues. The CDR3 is CSVAQNNQPQHF. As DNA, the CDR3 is TGCAGCGTTGCACAGAACAATCAGCCCCAGCATTTT.

The CDR3 coding sequence is TGTGCCAGCAGTTACTCTTCCTACAGACAGCCTAACTATGGCTACACCTTC. Amino acid sequence: CASSYSSYRQPNYGYTF. This chain connects TRBV6-2 or TRBV6-3 to TRBJ1-2; possibly TRBD1 for D (5 bases). From germline, CDR1 is MNHEY and CDR2 SVGEGT. Trimming pared 0 bases from V and 0 bases from J, leaving 14 bases between. The CDR3 has 17 residues.

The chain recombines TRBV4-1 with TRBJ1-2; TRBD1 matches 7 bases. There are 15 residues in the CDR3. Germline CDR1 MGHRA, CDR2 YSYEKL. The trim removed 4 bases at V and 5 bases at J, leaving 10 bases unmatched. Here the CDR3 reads CASSPRPGQHYGYTF. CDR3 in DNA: TGCGCCAGCAGCCCGAGACCGGGACAGCATTATGGCTACACCTTC.

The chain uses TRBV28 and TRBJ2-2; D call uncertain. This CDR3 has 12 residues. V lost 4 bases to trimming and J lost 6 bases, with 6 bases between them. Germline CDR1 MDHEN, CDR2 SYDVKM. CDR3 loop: CASSYGAGELFF. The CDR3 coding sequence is TGTGCCAGCAGTTACGGAGCCGGGGAGCTGTTTTTT.

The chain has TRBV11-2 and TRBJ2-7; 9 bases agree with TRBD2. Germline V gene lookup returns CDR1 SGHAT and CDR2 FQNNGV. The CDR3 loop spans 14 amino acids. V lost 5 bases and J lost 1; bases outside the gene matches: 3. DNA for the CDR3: TGTGCCAGCAGCCCGACTAGCGGATCCTACGAGCAGTACTTC. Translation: CASSPTSGSYEQYF.

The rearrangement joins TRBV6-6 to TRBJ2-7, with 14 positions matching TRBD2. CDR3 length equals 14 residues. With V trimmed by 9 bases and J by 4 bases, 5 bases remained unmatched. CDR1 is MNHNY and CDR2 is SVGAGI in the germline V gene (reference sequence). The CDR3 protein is CASRTSGGTYEQYF. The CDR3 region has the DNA TGTGCCAGTCGGACTAGCGGGGGGACGTACGAGCAGTACTTC.

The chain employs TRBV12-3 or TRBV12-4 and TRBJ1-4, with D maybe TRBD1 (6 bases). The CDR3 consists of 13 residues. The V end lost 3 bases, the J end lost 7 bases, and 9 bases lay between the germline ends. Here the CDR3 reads CASSFSGAEKLFF. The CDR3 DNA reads TGTGCCAGCAGTTTTTCAGGGGCTGAAAAACTGTTTTTT.